This T cell receptor (beta chain) was identified in a study of blood T cell repertoires in COVID-19. Study context: Samples of COVID-19 (acute and convalescent) were obtained from the United States, Italy and Spain. PBMCs, B-cell-depleted T cells, or T cells provided the cDNA or gDNA that made up the material.

Original methodology: The authors estimated nucleated cell counts from reference gene primer amplification. Produced via immunoSEQ multiplex PCR; TCRdb's table is partial and in-frame only. V and J calls and clone size are copied from that table; D and trimming were computed from the DNA. The data contain 100,000 to 150,000 clones, roughly nine tenths of them seen just once; the ten biggest clones take up around 10%. A Seattle source enrolled patients during active infection and followed them longitudinally. Germline V gene sequence: CDR1 SGHTA, CDR2 FQGNSA. The V end lost 5 bases, the J end lost 5 bases, and 18 bases lay between the germline ends. This CDR3 is 16 amino acids long.

Sequenced material: peripheral blood. The chain links TRBV7-2 to TRBJ2-2; possible D gene TRBD1, 5 bases. This clonotype was obtained from a woman in her seventies with COVID-19, enrolled during active disease. The CDR3 DNA is TGTGCCAGCAGCCCGACGTACTCCAGGGTAACCGGGGAGCTGTTTTTT. It yields the protein CASSPTYSRVTGELFF.